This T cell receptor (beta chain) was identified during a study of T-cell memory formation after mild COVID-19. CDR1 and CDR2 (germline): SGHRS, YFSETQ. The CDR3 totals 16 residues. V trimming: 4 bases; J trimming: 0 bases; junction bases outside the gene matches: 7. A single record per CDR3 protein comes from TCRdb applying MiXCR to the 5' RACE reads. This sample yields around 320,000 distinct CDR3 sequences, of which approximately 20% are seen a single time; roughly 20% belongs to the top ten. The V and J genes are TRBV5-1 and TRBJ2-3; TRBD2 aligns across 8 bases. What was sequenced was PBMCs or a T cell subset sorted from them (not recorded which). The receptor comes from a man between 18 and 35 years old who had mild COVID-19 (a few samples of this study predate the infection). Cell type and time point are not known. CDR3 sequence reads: CASSRAGASSTDTQYF. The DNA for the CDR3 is TGCGCCAGCAGCCGAGCGGGGGCCTCTAGCACAGATACGCAGTATTTT.